This paragraph covers one T cell receptor (beta chain) sequence. The CDR3 runs to 15 residues. Looked up from germline, CDR1 is MNHEY and CDR2 is SVGAGI. V lost 1 base, J lost 9 bases, and 16 bases lay in between. The source of the sample is a study of blood T cell repertoires in COVID-19. On the study more broadly: The study drew acute and convalescent COVID-19 samples from the United States, Italy and Spain. PBMCs, B-cell-depleted T cells, or T cells provided the cDNA or gDNA that made up the material.

The authors' processing: Researchers report that nucleated cell counts were estimated from reference gene primer amplification. The table came from immunoSEQ multiplex PCR; TCRdb's copy has only in-frame clones and leaves some out. The D gene and trimming were derived from the DNA, and the V and J assignments and clone size from that table. The sample includes about 270,000 clones, 90% of them seen just once. The sequence came from a woman under 40 with acute COVID-19. This chain connects TRBV6-5 to TRBJ2-1, with TRBD2 as a possible D gene (6 bases). Sequenced material: PBMCs or T cells enriched from blood (not recorded which). DNA of the CDR3: TGTGCCAGCAGTTACTTTAGCGGAGGGTCGGTTGAGCAGTTCTTC. Its translation: CASSYFSGGSVEQFF.